Shown below are 27 T cell receptor beta chains from a single sample sequenced in a study of OX40 agonist ivuxolimab in advanced cancers. Clones were sequenced by immunoSEQ multiplex PCR, and TCRdb holds only the in-frame ones, with some missing. The sample yields roughly 43,000 clones, about 89% seen once. The source was CD4+ or CD8+ T cells sorted from blood, collected in a trial of the OX40 agonist ivuxolimab. The receptors derive from an adult with an advanced solid tumor such as melanoma, head and neck, liver or kidney cancer.

This clone was found once. The chain uses TRBV30 and TRBJ2-2; 7 positions agree with TRBD1. The germline V gene encodes CDR1 GTSNPN and CDR2 SVGIG (reference sequence). The CDR3 loop spans 14 amino acids. The junction had 8 bases not matched to a gene; V was cut back by 7 bases and J by 3 bases. CDR3 loop: CASPRDSYTGELFF. The CDR3 bases are TGTGCCTCACCCCGGGACAGCTACACCGGGGAGCTGTTTTTT.

The chain couples TRBV4-2 to TRBJ1-5; D might be TRBD1 (6 bases). The CDR3 is 14 residues long. V gave up 3 bases and J gave up 4 bases, with 10 bases separating them. The germline gives CDR1 LGHNA, CDR2 YNFKEQ. The CDR3 spells CASSHDTGNQPQHF. For the CDR3, the DNA is TGTGCCAGCAGCCATGATACAGGGAATCAGCCCCAGCATTTT.

The rearrangement joins TRBV4-3 to TRBJ2-2, with TRBD2 identical over 8 bases. Germline-derived CDR1 and CDR2 are LGHNA and YSLEER. V lost 0 bases to trimming and J lost 5 bases; unmatched junction nucleotides: 8. The CDR3 covers 17 residues. DNA for the CDR3: TGCGCCAGCAGCCAAGATACAGCGGGAGCTGGGACCGGGGAGCTGTTTTTT. Translating it yields CASSQDTAGAGTGELFF.

This chain connects TRBV6-5 to TRBJ2-7, with D maybe TRBD2 (5 bases). The ends were cut back, 8 bases at V and 2 bases at J, with 10 bases in the middle. Germline assignment: CDR1 MNHEY and CDR2 SVGAGI. There are 12 residues in the CDR3. Here the CDR3 DNA reads TGTGCCAGCGGAGCGGCCCCCTACGAGCAGTACTTC. This codes for CASGAAPYEQYF.

The chain is built from TRBV9 and TRBJ2-5; 7 bases align to TRBD1. V lost 3 bases and J lost 1; bases outside the gene matches: 3. The CDR3 loop spans 14 amino acids. Germline CDR1 reads SGDLS; CDR2 reads YYNGEE. CDR3: CASSDRQGQETQYF. As DNA, the CDR3 is TGTGCCAGCAGCGACCGACAGGGCCAAGAGACCCAGTACTTC.

The chain is built from TRBV27 and TRBJ2-3; TRBD2 aligns across 14 bases. J was trimmed by 4 bases and V by 5 bases; bases with no gene match: 5. CDR1 and CDR2 from the germline V gene are MNHEY and SMNVEV (reference sequence). This CDR3 is built from 16 residues. The CDR3 loop reads CASSGLAGGRPDTQYF. CDR3 DNA sequence: TGTGCCAGCAGTGGACTAGCGGGGGGCCGCCCAGATACGCAGTATTTT.

This clone was seen once. The rearrangement uses TRBV7-3 and TRBJ2-1; 9 bases fit TRBD2. Germline CDR1 and CDR2: SGHTA and FQGTGA. V shed 1 base and J 5 bases; nucleotides not matched to a gene: 6. CDR3 length equals 16 residues. The CDR3 protein is CASSLRVSGSNNEQFF. The CDR3 bases are TGTGCCAGCAGCTTAAGGGTTAGCGGGAGTAACAATGAGCAGTTCTTC.

V is TRBV29-1 and J is TRBJ2-5; 7 bases line up with TRBD1. The trim removed 0 bases at V and 3 bases at J, leaving 7 bases unmatched. This CDR3 has 15 residues. Germline CDR1 SQVTM, CDR2 ANQGSEA. CDR3 nucleotide sequence: TGCAGCGTTGAAGATCGACAGGGCCTAAAAGAGACCCAGTACTTC. This codes for CSVEDRQGLKETQYF.

V gene TRBV4-1 combines with J gene TRBJ2-1, with 16 bases lining up with TRBD2. V shed 4 bases and J 3 bases; nucleotides not matched to a gene: 6. This CDR3 is 18 amino acids long. Per the germline V gene, CDR1 is MGHRA and CDR2 is YSYEKL. CDR3 loop: CASSPAGLAGGRYNEQFF. For the CDR3, the DNA is TGCGCCAGCAGCCCTGCGGGACTAGCGGGGGGGCGCTACAATGAGCAGTTCTTC.

The chain joins TRBV19 to TRBJ2-1; D call uncertain. The germline V gene has CDR1 LNHDA and CDR2 SQIVND (reference sequence). This CDR3 comprises 15 residues. V shed 1 base and J shed 2 bases, with 9 bases lying between them. CDR3 loop: CASSIGGNPYNEQFF. The CDR3 bases are TGTGCCAGTAGTATAGGGGGAAATCCCTACAATGAGCAGTTCTTC. The variable domain in full, with the rest retrieved from reference TRBV19 and TRBJ2-1, is DGGITQSPKYLFRKEGQNVTLSCEQNLNHDAMYWYRQDPGQGLRLIYYSQIVNDFQKGDIAEGYSVSREKKESFPLTVTSAQKNPTAFYLCASSIGGNPYNEQFFGPGTRLTVL.

The rearrangement uses TRBV7-9 and TRBJ2-5; TRBD2 might be the D (5 bases). Germline CDR1 is SEHNR and CDR2 is FQNEAQ (reference sequence). The V end was cut by 5 bases, the J end by 4 bases, with 26 bases between. CDR3 length: 18 residues. The CDR3 region is CASSHKGYLAGDGETQYF. The CDR3 region has the DNA TGTGCCAGCAGCCATAAGGGCTATTTGGCGGGCGACGGAGAGACCCAGTACTTC.

The chain combines TRBV5-4 with TRBJ2-2; D unclear. Between the trimmed V and J ends, which lost 2 bases and 6 bases, there was a span of 5 bases. The germline gives CDR1 SGHNT, CDR2 YYREEE (reference sequence). This CDR3 region has 12 residues. The chain's CDR3 is CASSFYPGELFF. DNA of the CDR3: TGTGCCAGCAGCTTCTATCCCGGGGAGCTGTTTTTT.

The V gene is TRBV19, the J gene TRBJ2-3, with 8 bases that match TRBD2. CDR1 LNHDA and CDR2 SQIVND come from the germline V gene (reference sequence). V shed 6 bases and J 0 bases; nucleotides not matched to a gene: 5. The CDR3 totals 15 residues. In DNA form, the CDR3 reads TGTGCCAGTAGCATGACTAGCGCTAGCACAGATACGCAGTATTTT. Its translation: CASSMTSASTDTQYF.

The genes are TRBV7-3 and TRBJ2-1, with 8 bases matching TRBD1. The germline CDR1 and CDR2 sequences are SGHTA and FQGTGA. J gave up 4 bases and V 2 bases, and 4 bases lay outside the gene matches. This CDR3 comprises 15 residues. CDR3 bases: TGTGCCAGCAGCTTAGAGGGACAGGTATACAATGAGCAGTTCTTC. It specifies CASSLEGQVYNEQFF. The full variable domain, completed using reference TRBV7-3 and TRBJ2-1, is GAGVSQTPSNKVTEKGKYVELRCDPISGHTALYWYRQSLGQGPEFLIYFQGTGAADDSGLPNDRFFAVRPEGSVSTLKIQRTERGDSAVYLCASSLEGQVYNEQFFGPGTRLTVL.

The chain couples TRBV7-3 to TRBJ1-2, with 9 bases identical to TRBD1. CDR3 length equals 20 residues. Germline CDR1 is SGHTA and CDR2 is FQGTGA. V was pared by 5 bases and J by 6 bases, with 25 bases of the junction left unmatched. For the CDR3, the DNA is TGTGCCAGCAGCCCGGGACAGGGCTTGGAATGGGGACCAAACTATGATGGCTACACCTTC. Translation: CASSPGQGLEWGPNYDGYTF.

The chain couples TRBV7-9 to TRBJ2-1; possibly TRBD1 for D (5 bases). CDR3 length equals 13 residues. CDR1 is SEHNR, CDR2 FQNEAQ, per germline (reference sequence). V gave up 6 bases and J gave up 8 bases, with 14 bases separating them. Written as DNA, the CDR3 is TGTGCCAGCAGTTCGCCAGGGATTGATGAGCAGTTCTTC. Encoded protein: CASSSPGIDEQFF.

The sample holds a few counts of this clone. The chain uses TRBV9 and TRBJ1-4, with a weak D call TRBD1 (5 bases). Trimming removed 2 bases from V and 7 bases from J, with 15 bases in between. Germline V lookup: CDR1 SGDLS, CDR2 YYNGEE. This CDR3 comprises 15 residues. The CDR3 here is CASSVGSGGSEKLFF. CDR3 DNA: TGTGCCAGCAGCGTTGGTTCCGGGGGGAGTGAAAAACTGTTTTTT.

V is TRBV2 and J is TRBJ2-7; 8 positions match TRBD1. Trimming took 9 bases from V and 2 from J; bases not matched to a gene: 6. The CDR3 is 13 residues long. Germline loops: CDR1 SNHLY, CDR2 FYNNEI. The CDR3 bases are TGTGCCAGTCGCCCGGGACAGGCCTACGAGCAGTACTTC. Its protein product is CASRPGQAYEQYF.

This chain joins TRBV11-2 and TRBJ1-6, with D perhaps TRBD1 (5 bases). Trimming took off 4 bases at V and 16 bases at J, with 14 bases between the two ends. Per the germline V gene, CDR1 is SGHAT and CDR2 is FQNNGV. CDR3 length: 12 residues. CDR3 nucleotides: TGTGCCAGCAGCTGGGGGGAGAGCAATCTCCACTTT. Amino acids: CASSWGESNLHF. Full variable domain (outside the CDR3, taken from reference TRBV11-2 and TRBJ1-6): EAGVAQSPRYKIIEKRQSVAFWCNPISGHATLYWYQQILGQGPKLLIQFQNNGVVDDSQLPKDRFSAERLKGVDSTLKIQPAKLEDSAVYLCASSWGESNLHFGNGTRLTVT.

The rearrangement joins TRBV5-5 to TRBJ2-3; maybe TRBD2 (6 bases). V dropped 7 bases and J dropped 0 bases, with 9 bases sitting between them. CDR1 is SGHKS, CDR2 YYEKEE, per germline (reference sequence). The CDR3 contains 13 residues. The CDR3 coding sequence is TGTGCCAGCGAAGGGAGGAGCACAGATACGCAGTATTTT. It codes for CASEGRSTDTQYF.

A single count supports this clone. The chain joins TRBV7-9 to TRBJ2-7; D gene ambiguous. CDR1 and CDR2 (germline): SEHNR, FQNEAQ (reference sequence). This CDR3 contains 12 residues. V lost 7 bases and J lost 7, with 14 bases in between. Here the CDR3 reads CASNQDGWEQYF. CDR3 bases: TGTGCCAGCAACCAGGATGGCTGGGAGCAGTACTTC.

The chain recombines TRBV7-9 with TRBJ2-2, with D hard to call. V lost 5 bases and J 4 bases, leaving 8 bases between the germline ends. In germline, CDR1 is SEHNR, CDR2 FQNEAQ (reference sequence). CDR3 length: 13 residues. The CDR3 here is CASSPRSTGELFF. The CDR3 coding sequence is TGTGCCAGCAGCCCAAGGTCCACCGGGGAGCTGTTTTTT.

The chain combines TRBV4-3 with TRBJ2-3; D perhaps matches TRBD1 (5 bases). V was cut by 0 bases and J by 3 bases, with 19 bases left in between. Per the germline V gene, CDR1 is LGHNA and CDR2 is YSLEER. This CDR3 comprises 18 residues. The CDR3 sequence is CASSQEYLIRGPTDTQYF. CDR3 nucleotide sequence: TGCGCCAGCAGCCAAGAATACTTGATTAGGGGTCCAACAGATACGCAGTATTTT.

The chain combines TRBV2 with TRBJ2-7; TRBD2 agrees at 10 bases. Germline-derived CDR1 and CDR2 are SNHLY and FYNNEI. The CDR3 runs to 16 residues. Germline trimming cut 5 bases from V and 2 bases from J; bases unmatched to any gene: 9. CDR3 bases: TGTGCCAGCAGTAAGAGAGCTAGCGGGGGAACCTACGAGCAGTACTTC. Protein sequence: CASSKRASGGTYEQYF.

The chain uses TRBV9 and TRBJ1-2, with D possibly TRBD1 on 6 matching bases. CDR3 length: 13 amino acids. Germline V lookup: CDR1 SGDLS, CDR2 YYNGEE. V was pared by 4 bases and J by 2 bases, with 9 bases between. The CDR3 protein is CASSLGQNYGYTF. Written as DNA, the CDR3 is TGTGCCAGCAGCCTAGGACAGAACTATGGCTACACCTTC.

The rearrangement uses TRBV27 and TRBJ1-2; D possibly corresponds to TRBD1 (6 bases). V was cut by 0 bases and J by 2 bases, with 10 bases left in between. Per germline, CDR1 MNHEY and CDR2 SMNVEV (reference sequence). The CDR3 extends over 15 amino acids. The CDR3 protein is CASSLSFTGNYGYTF. The CDR3 DNA follows: TGTGCCAGCAGTTTATCCTTCACAGGGAACTATGGCTACACCTTC.

The rearrangement uses TRBV11-3 and TRBJ1-5; D gene unclear. Per the germline V gene, CDR1 is SGHNT and CDR2 is YENEEA. This CDR3 is built from 15 residues. Trimming shortened V by 9 bases and J by 9 bases, and 24 bases separated the two germline ends. DNA for the CDR3: TGTGCCAGATACCAGAGGCACCGCGTCAAATCGCCCCAGCATTTT. Translating it yields CARYQRHRVKSPQHF.